This is a list of T cell receptor beta chains from one sample in a study of T cell responses to AZD1222 COVID-19 vaccine. TCRdb's copy holds only in-frame clones and misses some; the assay was immunoSEQ multiplex PCR. The sample includes about 140,000 clones, around 94% of them seen just once. The source was peripheral blood, collected after recovery from COVID-19. The receptors derive from an adult who had recovered from COVID-19. The CDR3 runs from the conserved cysteine through the conserved F or W. The D gene is left open where the match is weak. Expanded clones get a size class; other rows say once, few or many, or leave the size out.

J gene	CDR3 length	D gene	V gene	clone size	CDR3 DNA	CDR3 protein
TRBJ1-6	15	NA	TRBV6-5	NA	TGTGCCAGCAGCCAAGGGTCCAAACGGGATTCACCCCTCCACTTT	CASSQGSKRDSPLHF
TRBJ2-2	16	TRBD1	TRBV4-2	NA	TGTGCCAGCCGCCAGGGGGCGAATCGGGACACCGGGGAGCTGTTTTTT	CASRQGANRDTGELFF
TRBJ2-4	15	NA	TRBV6-5	NA	TGTGCCAGCAGTCTCCAGGGTGGGACCGGGGGCATTCAGTACTTC	CASSLQGGTGGIQYF
TRBJ1-2	15	TRBD1	TRBV28	NA	TGTGCCAGCAGTTCGCCTCCCGGGACAGGATATGGCTACACCTTC	CASSSPPGTGYGYTF
TRBJ1-5	14	TRBD1	TRBV13	NA	TGTGCCAGCACCCTACAGGGGAGTAATCAGCCCCAGCATTTT	CASTLQGSNQPQHF
TRBJ1-6	15	TRBD1	TRBV18	NA	TGTGCCAGCTCACCGAAAACAGGGGGTAATTCACCCCTCCACTTT	CASSPKTGGNSPLHF
TRBJ2-2	13	NA	TRBV29-1	NA	TGCAGCGTTGAAGAAGCAGTTGGCGGGGAGCTGTTTTTT	CSVEEAVGGELFF
TRBJ2-7	13	NA	TRBV19	NA	TGTGCCAGTACTGGCAGGGCGGACTACGAGCAGTACTTC	CASTGRADYEQYF
TRBJ2-1	14	NA	TRBV6-5	NA	TGTGCCAGCAGTTACGACCCTGCAGTTACTGGGGTGTTCTTC	CASSYDPAVTGVFF
TRBJ1-2	15	NA	TRBV4-1	NA	TGCGCCAGCAGCCAAGGAGGGGTGATTGGGCATGGCTACACCTTC	CASSQGGVIGHGYTF
TRBJ2-2	12	NA	TRBV5-5	NA	TGTGCCAGCAGCAAAATTACCGGGGAGCTGTTTTTT	CASSKITGELFF
TRBJ1-4	13	NA	TRBV6-5	NA	TGTGCCAGCAGTTACTTGGAGGGAGAAAAACTGTTTTTT	CASSYLEGEKLFF
TRBJ2-1	12	NA	TRBV4-2	NA	TGTGCCAGCAGCCAACGGGACAAGGCGCAGTTCTTC	CASSQRDKAQFF
TRBJ1-5	20	NA	TRBV28	NA	TGTGCCAGCAGTTTCCCTGGCAGCGTACCTTGGGACCTAAGCAATCAGCCCCAGCATTTT	CASSFPGSVPWDLSNQPQHF
TRBJ1-1	17	TRBD1	TRBV13	once	TGTGCCAGCAGCTTAACGTGGCAGGGGGCGCGAAGCACTGAAGCTTTCTTT	CASSLTWQGARSTEAFF
TRBJ2-3	18	TRBD2	TRBV4-1	NA	TGCGCCAGCAGTTCTCTCGAAGGGACTAGCGCATACACAGATACGCAGTATTTT	CASSSLEGTSAYTDTQYF
TRBJ2-3	15	NA	TRBV5-1	NA	TGCGCCAGCAGACTAGGTAGCGTGAGCACAGATACGCAGTATTTT	CASRLGSVSTDTQYF
TRBJ2-2	15	NA	TRBV5-8	NA	TGTGCCAGCAGCAAGGACAACCCGAACACCGGGGAGCTGTTTTTT	CASSKDNPNTGELFF
TRBJ1-5	15	NA	TRBV19	NA	TGTGCCAGTAGTAGAATGGGGCAGGCGAGTCAGCCCCAGCATTTT	CASSRMGQASQPQHF
TRBJ1-5	14	NA	TRBV3-1/TRBV3-2	NA	TGTGCCAGCAGCCAGGCCTATAGCAATCAGCCCCAGCATTTT	CASSQAYSNQPQHF